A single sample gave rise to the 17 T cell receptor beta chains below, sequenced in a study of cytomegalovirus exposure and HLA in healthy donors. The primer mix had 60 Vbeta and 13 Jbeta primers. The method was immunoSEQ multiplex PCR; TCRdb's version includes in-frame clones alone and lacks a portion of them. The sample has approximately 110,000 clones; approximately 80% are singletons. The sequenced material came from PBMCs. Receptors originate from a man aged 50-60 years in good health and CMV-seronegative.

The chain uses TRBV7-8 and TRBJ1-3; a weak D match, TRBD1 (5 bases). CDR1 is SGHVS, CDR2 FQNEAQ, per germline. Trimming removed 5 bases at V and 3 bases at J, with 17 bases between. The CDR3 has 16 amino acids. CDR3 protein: CASSPRRTGHGNTIYF. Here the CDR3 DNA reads TGTGCCAGCAGCCCACGAAGAACAGGACATGGAAACACCATATATTTT.

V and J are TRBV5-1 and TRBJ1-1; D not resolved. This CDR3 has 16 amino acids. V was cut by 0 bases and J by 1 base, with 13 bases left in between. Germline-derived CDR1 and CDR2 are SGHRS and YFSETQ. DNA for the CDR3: TGCGCCAGCAGCTTGGCCCCTGACATTGGGAACACTGAAGCTTTCTTT. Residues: CASSLAPDIGNTEAFF. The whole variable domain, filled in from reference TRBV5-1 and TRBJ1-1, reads KAGVTQTPRYLIKTRGQQVTLSCSPISGHRSVSWYQQTPGQGLQFLFEYFSETQRNKGNFPGRFSGRQFSNSRSEMNVSTLELGDSALYLCASSLAPDIGNTEAFFGQGTRLTVV.

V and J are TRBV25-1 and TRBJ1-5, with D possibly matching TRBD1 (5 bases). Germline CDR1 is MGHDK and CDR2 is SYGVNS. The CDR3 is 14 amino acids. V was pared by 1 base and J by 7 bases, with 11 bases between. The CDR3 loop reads CASSESGEGQPQHF. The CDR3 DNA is TGTGCCAGCAGTGAATCGGGGGAGGGCCAGCCCCAGCATTTT.

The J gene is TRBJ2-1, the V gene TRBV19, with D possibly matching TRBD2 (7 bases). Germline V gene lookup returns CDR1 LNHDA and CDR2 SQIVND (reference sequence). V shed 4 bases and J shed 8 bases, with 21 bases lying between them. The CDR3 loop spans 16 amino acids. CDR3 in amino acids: CASSNKGGAFPHEQFF. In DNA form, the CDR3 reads TGTGCCAGTAGTAATAAAGGGGGGGCGTTCCCACATGAGCAGTTCTTC.

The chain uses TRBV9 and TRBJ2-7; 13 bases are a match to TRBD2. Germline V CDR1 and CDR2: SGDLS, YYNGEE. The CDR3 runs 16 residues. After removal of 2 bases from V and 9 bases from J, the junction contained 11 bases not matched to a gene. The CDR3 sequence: CASSVGLAGALGGQYF. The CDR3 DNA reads TGTGCCAGCAGCGTCGGACTAGCGGGAGCACTGGGCGGGCAGTACTTC.

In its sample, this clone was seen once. The CDR3 DNA reads TGCAGCGTTGACCATGGGACTAGCGGGAGTAGCACAGATACGCAGTATTTT. This translates into CSVDHGTSGSSTDTQYF. The chain joins TRBV29-1 to TRBJ2-3; 14 bases fit TRBD2. The CDR3 extends over 17 amino acids. Germline CDR1 reads SQVTM; CDR2 reads ANQGSEA. With V trimmed by 3 bases and J by 0 bases, 5 bases remained unmatched.

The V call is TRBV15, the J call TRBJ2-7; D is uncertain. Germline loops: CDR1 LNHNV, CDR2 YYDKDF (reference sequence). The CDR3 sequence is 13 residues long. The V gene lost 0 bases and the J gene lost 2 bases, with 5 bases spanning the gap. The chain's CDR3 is CATSREATYEQYF. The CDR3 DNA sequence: TGTGCCACCAGCAGAGAGGCCACCTACGAGCAGTACTTC. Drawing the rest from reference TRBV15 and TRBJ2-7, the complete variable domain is DAMVIQNPRYQVTQFGKPVTLSCSQTLNHNVMYWYQQKSSQAPKLLFHYYDKDFNNEADTPDNFQSRRPNTSFCFLDIRSPGLGDTAMYLCATSREATYEQYFGPGTRLTVT.

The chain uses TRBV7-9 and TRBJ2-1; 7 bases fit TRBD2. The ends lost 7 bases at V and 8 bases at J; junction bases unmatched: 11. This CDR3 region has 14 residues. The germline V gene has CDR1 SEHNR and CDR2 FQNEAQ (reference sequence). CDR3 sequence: CASTRGGGLHEQFF. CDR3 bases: TGTGCCAGCACCCGCGGGGGTGGGCTCCATGAGCAGTTCTTC.

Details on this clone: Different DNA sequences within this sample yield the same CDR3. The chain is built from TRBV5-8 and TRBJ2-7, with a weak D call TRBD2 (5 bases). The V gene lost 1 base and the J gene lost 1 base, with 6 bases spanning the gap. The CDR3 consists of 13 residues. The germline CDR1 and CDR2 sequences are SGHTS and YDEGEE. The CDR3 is CASSLTGSYEQYF. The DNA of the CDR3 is TGTGCCAGCAGCTTGACGGGATCCTACGAGCAGTACTTC.

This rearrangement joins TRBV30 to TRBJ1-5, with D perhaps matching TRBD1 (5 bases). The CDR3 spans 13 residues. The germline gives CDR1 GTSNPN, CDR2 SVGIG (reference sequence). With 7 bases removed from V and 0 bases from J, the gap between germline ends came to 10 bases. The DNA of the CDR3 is TGTGCCTTCGCTCAGGGTAGCAATCAGCCCCAGCATTTT. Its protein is CAFAQGSNQPQHF.

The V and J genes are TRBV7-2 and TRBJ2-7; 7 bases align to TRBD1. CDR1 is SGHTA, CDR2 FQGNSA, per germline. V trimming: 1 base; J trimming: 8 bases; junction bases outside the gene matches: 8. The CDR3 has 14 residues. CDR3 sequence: CASSLGGGLYKQYF. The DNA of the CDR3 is TGTGCCAGCAGCTTAGGAGGGGGCCTTTACAAGCAGTACTTC.

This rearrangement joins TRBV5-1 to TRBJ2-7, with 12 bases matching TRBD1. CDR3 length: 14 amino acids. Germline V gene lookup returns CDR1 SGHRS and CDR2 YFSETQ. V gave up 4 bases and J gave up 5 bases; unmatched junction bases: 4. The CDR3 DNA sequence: TGCGCCAGCAGCAAGGGACAGGGGGCGAACGAGCAGTACTTC. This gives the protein CASSKGQGANEQYF.

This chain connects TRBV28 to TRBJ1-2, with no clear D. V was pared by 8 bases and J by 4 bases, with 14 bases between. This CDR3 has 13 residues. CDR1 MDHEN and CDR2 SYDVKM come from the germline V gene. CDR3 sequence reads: CASFPRGSYGYTF. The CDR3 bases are TGTGCCAGCTTTCCTCGAGGGAGCTATGGCTACACCTTC.

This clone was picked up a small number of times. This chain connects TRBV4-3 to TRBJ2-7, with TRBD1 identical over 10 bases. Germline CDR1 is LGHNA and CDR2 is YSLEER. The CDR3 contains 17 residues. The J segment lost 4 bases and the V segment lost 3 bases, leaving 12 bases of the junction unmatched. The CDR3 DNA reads TGCGCCAGCAGCCAGGGGACAGGGGCCGGAGGCGGATACGAGCAGTACTTC. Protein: CASSQGTGAGGGYEQYF.

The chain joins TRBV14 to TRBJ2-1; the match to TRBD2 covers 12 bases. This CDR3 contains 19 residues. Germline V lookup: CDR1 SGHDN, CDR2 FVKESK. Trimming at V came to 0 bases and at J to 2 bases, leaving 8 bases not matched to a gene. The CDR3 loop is CASSQDGGLAGGAYNEQFF. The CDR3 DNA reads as TGTGCCAGCAGCCAAGACGGTGGGCTAGCGGGAGGGGCCTACAATGAGCAGTTCTTC.

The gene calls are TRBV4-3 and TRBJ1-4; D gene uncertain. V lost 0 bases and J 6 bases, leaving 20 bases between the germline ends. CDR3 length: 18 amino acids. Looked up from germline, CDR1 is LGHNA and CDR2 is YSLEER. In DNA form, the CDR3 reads TGCGCCAGCAGCCAAGAGGTCGGATTAGGCAGGTGGGATGAAAAACTGTTTTTT. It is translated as CASSQEVGLGRWDEKLFF.

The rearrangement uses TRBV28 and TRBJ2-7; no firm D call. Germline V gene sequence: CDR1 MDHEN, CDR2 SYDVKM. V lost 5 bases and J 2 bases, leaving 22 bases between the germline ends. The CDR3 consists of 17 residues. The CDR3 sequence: CASSQSAGGRKAYEQYF. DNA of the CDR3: TGTGCCAGCAGTCAATCCGCTGGTGGCAGGAAAGCCTACGAGCAGTACTTC.